The sequence of this TCR beta chain was determined in a study of blood T cell repertoires in COVID-19. Study-wide background: Some COVID-19 samples were acute and others convalescent; all came from the United States, Italy and Spain. T cells, B-cell-depleted T cells, or PBMCs supplied cDNA or gDNA.

Enrolled during active infection, Seattle patients were then followed longitudinally. CDR3 length equals 14 residues. Germline lookup yields CDR1 MDHEN and CDR2 SYDVKM. The V gene lost 6 bases and the J gene lost 3 bases, with 15 bases spanning the gap. In the original processing: Amplification from reference gene primers served as the basis for estimated nucleated cell counts. TCRdb's table, derived via immunoSEQ multiplex PCR, lists solely in-frame clones and lacks some. V and J calls and clone size follow that table, whereas D and trimming were derived from the DNA. Among 350,000 or so clones listed, about nine tenths were seen once.

Source material: peripheral blood. The chain links TRBV28 to TRBJ2-7; maybe TRBD2 (5 bases). The origin of this receptor is a woman aged 55-70 years with COVID-19, enrolled during active disease. Here the CDR3 reads CASSRGGIFYEQYF. DNA of the CDR3: TGTGCCAGCAGCCGGGGTGGGATTTTCTACGAGCAGTACTTC.